The 21 T cell receptor beta chains in this list originate from one sample, sequenced in a study of cytomegalovirus exposure and HLA in healthy donors. The PCR used 60 Vbeta and 13 Jbeta primers. TCRdb keeps only in-frame clones here, not all; method: immunoSEQ multiplex PCR. The data contain roughly 190,000 clones, around 87% of them seen just once; the ten biggest clones take up around 0.99%. The sequenced sample was PBMCs. The receptors were gathered from a boy younger than 10 in good health and CMV-seronegative.

The chain links TRBV4-1 to TRBJ2-1, with 12 nucleotides matching TRBD2. Germline trimming cut 1 base from V and 7 bases from J; bases unmatched to any gene: 2. Per germline, CDR1 MGHRA and CDR2 YSYEKL. The CDR3 has 15 amino acids. Here the CDR3 reads CASSQVTSGRNEQFF. CDR3 DNA: TGCGCCAGCAGCCAAGTCACTAGCGGGAGGAATGAGCAGTTCTTC.

The chain has TRBV15 and TRBJ2-5; 12 positions match TRBD2. With 8 bases clipped from V and 0 bases from J, the junction kept 4 bases outside the gene matches. The CDR3 loop spans 15 amino acids. Germline values: CDR1 LNHNV, CDR2 YYDKDF (reference sequence). CDR3 DNA: TGTGCCACCGAACTAGCGGGGGGTAACCAAGAGACCCAGTACTTC. It codes for CATELAGGNQETQYF.

V is TRBV5-4 and J is TRBJ2-5; TRBD1 matches at 7 bases. The CDR3 runs 12 residues. The V segment lost 4 bases and the J segment 12 bases; nucleotides outside the gene matches: 9. The germline CDR1 and CDR2 sequences are SGHNT and YYREEE (reference sequence). CDR3 coding DNA: TGTGCCAGCAGCCGAACTGGACAGGAAGAGTACTTC. This codes for CASSRTGQEEYF.

V is TRBV28 and J is TRBJ2-5, with D maybe TRBD2 (6 bases). The CDR3 loop spans 13 amino acids. Between the trimmed V and J ends, which lost 3 bases and 9 bases, there was a span of 14 bases. CDR1 MDHEN and CDR2 SYDVKM come from the germline V gene. CDR3 nucleotides: TGTGCCAGCAGTTTCGTCGGAGGGACGGCCCAGTACTTC. Residues: CASSFVGGTAQYF.

The chain links TRBV27 to TRBJ2-2; D is unclear. The CDR3 contains 14 residues. Germline V CDR1 and CDR2: MNHEY, SMNVEV (reference sequence). Trimming shortened V by 5 bases and J by 4 bases, and 11 bases separated the two germline ends. The CDR3 reads CASSPLRSTGELFF. The CDR3 DNA reads TGTGCCAGCAGTCCCCTCCGTAGCACCGGGGAGCTGTTTTTT.

The V gene is TRBV19, the J gene TRBJ2-2; 7 bases are shared with TRBD2. V shed 1 base and J 4 bases; nucleotides not matched to a gene: 0. CDR1 and CDR2 (germline): LNHDA, SQIVND (reference sequence). This CDR3 is built from 14 residues. The CDR3 is CASSIGGGTGELFF. CDR3 sequence (DNA): TGTGCCAGTAGTATAGGGGGGGGCACCGGGGAGCTGTTTTTT.

The chain joins TRBV7-8 to TRBJ2-1, with 12 positions matching TRBD2. CDR3 length: 15 residues. CDR1 is SGHVS and CDR2 is FQNEAQ in the germline V gene. Trimming removed 5 bases from V and 6 bases from J; junction bases left unmatched: 5. In nucleotides, the CDR3 is TGTGCCAGCAGCAGTCTAGCGGGGGGGTTCAATGAGCAGTTCTTC. Its protein is CASSSLAGGFNEQFF.

The gene calls are TRBV6-6 and TRBJ1-1; possible D gene TRBD1, 6 bases. V lost 4 bases and J 1 base, leaving 13 bases between the germline ends. Germline assignment: CDR1 MNHNY and CDR2 SVGAGI (reference sequence). CDR3 length: 15 residues. CDR3 sequence: CASSSLGTRNTEAFF. The DNA for the CDR3 is TGTGCCAGCAGTTCCCTCGGGACACGGAACACTGAAGCTTTCTTT.

This clone was recorded once. V usage is TRBV9 and J usage is TRBJ1-2; 8 nucleotides line up with TRBD1. J lost 4 bases, V lost 2 bases, and 4 bases had no gene match. The CDR3 totals 14 residues. Per germline, CDR1 SGDLS and CDR2 YYNGEE. The CDR3 loop is CASSVGTGIYGYTF. As DNA, the CDR3 is TGTGCCAGCAGCGTTGGGACAGGAATCTATGGCTACACCTTC.

CDR3 coding DNA: TGTGCCCATCGGAGGGGCCGGGATACCGGGGAGCTGTTTTTT. Translated: CAHRRGRDTGELFF. The chain is built from TRBV6-1 and TRBJ2-2; tentative D call: TRBD2 (6 bases). The length of the CDR3 is 14 residues. From germline, CDR1 is MNHNS and CDR2 SASEGT. The V gene lost 11 bases and the J gene lost 5 bases, with 18 bases spanning the gap.

There are a few counts of this clone. V is TRBV4-2 and J is TRBJ2-1; D is possibly TRBD2 (5 bases). The V and J ends lost 4 bases and 5 bases respectively, with 12 bases between them. The CDR3 is 14 amino acids. CDR1 and CDR2 from the germline V gene are LGHNA and YNFKEQ. As DNA, the CDR3 is TGTGCCAGCAGCCCGACTGAGGGAAACAATGAGCAGTTCTTC. Amino acid sequence: CASSPTEGNNEQFF.

This clone has more than one count but fewer than ten. V is TRBV6-1 and J is TRBJ2-6; 10 bases are shared with TRBD1. The CDR3 is 15 residues long. CDR1 is MNHNS, CDR2 SASEGT, per germline. V shed 6 bases and J 3 bases; nucleotides not matched to a gene: 2. Written as DNA, the CDR3 is TGTGCCAGCAGGGACAGGGGGAATGGGGCCAACGTCCTGACTTTC. Amino acid sequence: CASRDRGNGANVLTF.

V and J are TRBV5-1 and TRBJ2-7, with 10 bases matching TRBD2. CDR1 and CDR2 (germline): SGHRS, YFSETQ. Trimming removed 5 bases from V and 4 bases from J; junction bases left unmatched: 6. The CDR3 covers 14 residues. The CDR3 DNA sequence: TGCGCCAGCAGTCCCACTAGCGGGGTATACGAGCAGTACTTC. Its protein is CASSPTSGVYEQYF.

This rearrangement joins TRBV6-5 to TRBJ2-5, with D possibly TRBD1 on 6 matching bases. The J call may be mistaken, given a closer DNA end match to TRBJ2-7. Germline V gives CDR1 MNHEY, CDR2 SVGAGI. The length of the CDR3 is 15 residues. The CDR3 DNA reads as TGTGCCAGCACGACCGGACAGCTCTACTCCTACGAGCAGTACTTC. Its protein product is CASTTGQLYSYEQYF.

The chain is built from TRBV11-2 and TRBJ2-3; no definite D call. Germline CDR1 SGHAT, CDR2 FQNNGV. The ends were cut back, 2 bases at V and 7 bases at J, with 7 bases in the middle. This CDR3 has 12 residues. This chain's CDR3 is CASSLLRNTQYF. CDR3 DNA sequence: TGTGCCAGCAGCTTACTAAGAAATACGCAGTATTTT. Supplemented by reference TRBV11-2 and TRBJ2-3, the full variable domain reads EAGVAQSPRYKIIEKRQSVAFWCNPISGHATLYWYQQILGQGPKLLIQFQNNGVVDDSQLPKDRFSAERLKGVDSTLKIQPAKLEDSAVYLCASSLLRNTQYFGPGTRLTVL.

The chain is built from TRBV19 and TRBJ2-1; D is unresolved. CDR1 and CDR2 from the germline V gene are LNHDA and SQIVND (reference sequence). This CDR3 region has 14 residues. Trimming left V 1 base short and J 5 bases short, with 9 bases between. The CDR3 here is CASSIVIGDNEQFF. Here the CDR3 DNA reads TGTGCCAGTAGTATAGTCATAGGAGACAATGAGCAGTTCTTC.

V usage is TRBV7-8 and J usage is TRBJ1-2, with D perhaps TRBD1 (6 bases). This CDR3 region has 16 residues. Germline CDR1 reads SGHVS; CDR2 reads FQNEAQ. The germline V and J ends were trimmed by 1 base and 4 bases, with 16 bases remaining between them. This CDR3 is CASSLGGRGAFYGYTF. Here the CDR3 DNA reads TGTGCCAGCAGCTTAGGGGGGCGGGGGGCGTTCTATGGCTACACCTTC.

This chain joins TRBV27 and TRBJ2-5; possible D gene TRBD1, 5 bases. The CDR3 runs 14 residues. V lost 10 bases and J lost 5, with 20 bases in between. In germline, CDR1 is MNHEY, CDR2 SMNVEV (reference sequence). The CDR3 nucleotides read TGTGCCATCAAAATCGGCACAGGCCTTGAGACCCAGTACTTC. As protein: CAIKIGTGLETQYF.

The rearrangement joins TRBV5-1 to TRBJ2-7; TRBD1 matches 8 bases. Per germline, CDR1 SGHRS and CDR2 YFSETQ. This CDR3 region has 13 residues. The trim removed 4 bases at V and 6 bases at J, leaving 6 bases unmatched. The CDR3 region has the DNA TGCGCCAGCAGCGGGTGGACAGGGTCCGAGCAGTACTTC. It specifies CASSGWTGSEQYF.

V and J are TRBV27 and TRBJ1-6; 9 bases are a match to TRBD1. Germline values: CDR1 MNHEY, CDR2 SMNVEV (reference sequence). V lost 3 bases, J lost 7 bases, and 13 bases stayed unmatched. CDR3 length: 18 residues. The CDR3 reads CASSLGPAGTGLNSPLHF. CDR3 nucleotide sequence: TGTGCCAGCAGTTTGGGACCCGCAGGGACAGGGCTCAATTCACCCCTCCACTTT.

The chain employs TRBV28 and TRBJ2-5; TRBD1 might be the D (6 bases). The tail of the sequence fits TRBJ2-7 better, so the J call may be wrong. CDR3 length: 12 amino acids. Germline loops: CDR1 MDHEN, CDR2 SYDVKM. Written as DNA, the CDR3 is TGTGCCAGCACTCCGGCAGGGGACGAGCAGTACTTC. Encoded protein: CASTPAGDEQYF.